The 11 T cell receptor beta chains in this list originate from one sample, sequenced in a study of PD-L1 blockade in urothelial cancer. As to time point: peripheral blood 6 weeks after treatment start. Clones were sequenced by immunoSEQ multiplex PCR, and TCRdb holds only the in-frame ones, with some missing. The sample holds 25,000 to 30,000 clones, 75% to 85% seen once. This specimen consisted of PBMCs, obtained around atezolizumab (anti-PD-L1) treatment. The receptor set was obtained from a man between 70 and 80 years old with urothelial cancer.

The rearrangement links TRBV5-1 to TRBJ1-3; D might be TRBD1 (5 bases). Germline V lookup: CDR1 SGHRS, CDR2 YFSETQ. V gave up 0 bases and J gave up 4 bases, with 8 bases separating them. This CDR3 is 14 amino acids long. CDR3 nucleotides: TGCGCCAGCAGCTTGGGGACAAGGGGAAACACCATATATTTT. This gives the protein CASSLGTRGNTIYF.

V usage is TRBV7-3 and J usage is TRBJ2-2; 7 bases are shared with TRBD2. The CDR3 contains 13 residues. In germline, CDR1 is SGHTA, CDR2 FQGTGA. The V and J ends lost 5 bases and 6 bases, in that order; junction bases with no gene match: 3. The CDR3, as DNA: TGTGCCAGCAGCAGAACTAGCGCCGGGGAGCTGTTTTTT. Its translation: CASSRTSAGELFF.

The rearrangement links TRBV6-5 to TRBJ2-7, with 7 nucleotides matching TRBD2. There are 13 residues in the CDR3. With V trimmed by 8 bases and J by 3 bases, 7 bases remained unmatched. Germline-derived CDR1 and CDR2 are MNHEY and SVGAGI. The CDR3 sequence is CASGGGKGYEQYF. CDR3 DNA: TGTGCCAGCGGGGGGGGAAAGGGCTACGAGCAGTACTTC.

This rearrangement joins TRBV5-6 to TRBJ2-6; D perhaps matches TRBD1 (6 bases). Trimming stripped 4 bases from V and 0 bases from J, with 11 bases between. The length of the CDR3 is 16 residues. The germline CDR1 and CDR2 sequences are SGHDT and YYEEEE. DNA for the CDR3: TGTGCCAGCAGCCTGCGGACAGTCTCTGGGGCCAACGTCCTGACTTTC. Residues: CASSLRTVSGANVLTF. The variable domain in full, completed from reference TRBV5-6 and TRBJ2-6, reads DAGVTQSPTHLIKTRGQQVTLRCSPKSGHDTVSWYQQALGQGPQFIFQYYEEEERQRGNFPDRFSGHQFPNYSSELNVNALLLGDSALYLCASSLRTVSGANVLTFGAGSRLTVL.

The chain links TRBV10-3 to TRBJ1-6; D not resolved. CDR1 is ENHRY and CDR2 is SYGVKD in the germline V gene. CDR3 size: 15 residues. V was shortened by 0 bases and J by 5 bases, with 8 bases between the two germline ends. The CDR3 sequence is CAISESAGHNSPLHF. CDR3 nucleotides: TGTGCCATCAGTGAGTCTGCAGGTCATAATTCACCCCTCCACTTT.

The chain carries TRBV7-8 and TRBJ1-5, with D perhaps matching TRBD1 (6 bases). Germline loops: CDR1 SGHVS, CDR2 FQNEAQ. The CDR3 spans 15 residues. V dropped 4 bases and J dropped 0 bases, with 10 bases sitting between them. CDR3 sequence (DNA): TGTGCCAGCAGCTGGACAGACGATAGCAATCAGCCCCAGCATTTT. It specifies CASSWTDDSNQPQHF.

The V gene is TRBV4-3, the J gene TRBJ2-7, with D tentatively TRBD2 (6 bases). Germline CDR1 is LGHNA and CDR2 is YSLEER. V lost 0 bases, J lost 2 bases, and 14 bases lay in between. The CDR3 extends over 16 amino acids. The CDR3 DNA reads as TGCGCCAGCAGCCAAGATACGGGAGCAGCAACCTACGAGCAGTACTTC. Translating it yields CASSQDTGAATYEQYF.

This clone occurred a few times. V gene TRBV10-3 combines with J gene TRBJ1-2, with TRBD1 matching 8 bases. The ends lost 3 bases at V and 2 bases at J; junction bases unmatched: 5. The CDR3 has 15 residues. CDR1 and CDR2 (germline): ENHRY, SYGVKD. CDR3 in amino acids: CAISDFTGGNYGYTF. The CDR3 bases are TGTGCCATCAGTGACTTTACAGGGGGAAACTATGGCTACACCTTC.

In its sample, this clone ranks as medium-sized. The rearrangement joins TRBV9 to TRBJ2-7; 7 bases map to TRBD1. This CDR3 spans 14 amino acids. V dropped 6 bases and J dropped 0; count of bases not matched to a gene: 6. Germline values: CDR1 SGDLS, CDR2 YYNGEE. The CDR3 DNA reads TGTGCCAGCACGAGGGGGCCTGACTCCTACGAGCAGTACTTC. This sequence encodes CASTRGPDSYEQYF.

J is TRBJ2-2 and V is TRBV2, with TRBD2 matching over 7 bases. The CDR3 runs to 16 residues. CDR1 is SNHLY and CDR2 is FYNNEI in the germline V gene. V lost 6 bases, J lost 2 bases, and 9 bases stayed unmatched. CDR3 DNA sequence: TGTGCCAGCAGGGGGGAGGGAGCGATAAACACCGGGGAGCTGTTTTTT. It codes for CASRGEGAINTGELFF.

Concerning this clone itself: The junction does not match germline at one end; this may be a read error. The rearrangement links TRBV11-3 to TRBJ2-7; D is possibly TRBD2 (5 bases). CDR3 size: 13 residues. Germline values: CDR1 SGHNT, CDR2 YENEEA. CDR3 coding DNA: TGTGCCAGCAGCTTTCGATCTGGACTCAAACCAACCTTC. As protein: CASSFRSGLKPTF.